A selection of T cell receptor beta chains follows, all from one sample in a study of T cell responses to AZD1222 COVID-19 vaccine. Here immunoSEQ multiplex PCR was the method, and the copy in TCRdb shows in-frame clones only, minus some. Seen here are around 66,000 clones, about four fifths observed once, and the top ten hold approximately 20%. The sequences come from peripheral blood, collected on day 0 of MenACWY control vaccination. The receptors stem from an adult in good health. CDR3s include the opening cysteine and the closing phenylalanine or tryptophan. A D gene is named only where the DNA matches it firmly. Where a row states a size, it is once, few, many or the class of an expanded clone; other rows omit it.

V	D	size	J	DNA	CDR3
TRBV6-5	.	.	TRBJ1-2	TGTGCCAGCACGGCCGGAGGGTTTGGCTACACCTTC	CASTAGGFGYTF
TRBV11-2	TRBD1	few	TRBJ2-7	TGTGCCAGCAGCTCGACAGGGAACGAGCAGTACTTC	CASSSTGNEQYF
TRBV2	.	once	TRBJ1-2	TGTGCCAGCAGTGATGAAGGGTTAGGATATGGCTACACCTTC	CASSDEGLGYGYTF
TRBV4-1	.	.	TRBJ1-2	TGCGCCAGCAGCCCGGTGGGGGAGAACTATGGCTACACCTTC	CASSPVGENYGYTF
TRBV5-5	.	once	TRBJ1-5	TGTGCCAGCAGCGACGATACAGGGTTAGATCAGCCCCAGCATTTT	CASSDDTGLDQPQHF
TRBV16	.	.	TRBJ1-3	TGTGCCAGCAGCCACGACGTCAGAAACTCTGGAAACACCATATATTTT	CASSHDVRNSGNTIYF
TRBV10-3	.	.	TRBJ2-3	TGTGCCATCAGGGGTAATTTCGGAGATACGCAGTATTTT	CAIRGNFGDTQYF
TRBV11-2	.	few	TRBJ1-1	TGTGCCAGCAGCTTAGGCAGACTCGGGCGGGTGAACACTGAAGCTTTCTTT	CASSLGRLGRVNTEAFF
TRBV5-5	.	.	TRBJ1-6	TGTGCCAGCAGCTTGGCGGGGGGTGGTTCACCCCTCCACTTT	CASSLAGGGSPLHF
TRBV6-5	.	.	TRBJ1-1	TGTGCCAGCGCCTCCGGGGAGGCCACTGAAGCTTTCTTT	CASASGEATEAFF
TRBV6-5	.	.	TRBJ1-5	TGTGCCAGCAGTTTGGGGCAAAGCAATCAGCCCCAGCATTTT	CASSLGQSNQPQHF
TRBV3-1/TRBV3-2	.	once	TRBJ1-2	TGTGCCAGCAGCCCCGGGACAACTAACTATGGCTACACCTTC	CASSPGTTNYGYTF
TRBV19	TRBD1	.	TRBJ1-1	TGTGCCAGTATCGACAGGGGGGAGAACACTGAAGCTTTCTTT	CASIDRGENTEAFF
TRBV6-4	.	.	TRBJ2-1	TGTGCCAGCAGTGTTGCGCTAGCGCGGGAGCAGTTCTTC	CASSVALAREQFF
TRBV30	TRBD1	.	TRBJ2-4	TGTGCCTGGAGGGACAGGGAACGACTAGCCAAAAACATTCAGTACTTC	CAWRDRERLAKNIQYF
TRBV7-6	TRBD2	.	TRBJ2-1	TGTGCCAGCAGCTTAAGCGGGAGAAATGAGCAGTTCTTC	CASSLSGRNEQFF
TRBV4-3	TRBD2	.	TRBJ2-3	TGCGCCAGCAGCAAAGTGGGAGTTTTTGGGGGGGGGAGCACAGATACGCAGTATTTT	CASSKVGVFGGGSTDTQYF
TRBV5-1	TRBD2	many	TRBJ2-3	TGCGCCAGCAGGCCCAGCGGGGGTGGCGCAGATACGCAGTATTTT	CASRPSGGGADTQYF
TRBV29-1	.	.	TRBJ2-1	TGCAGCGTTGAAGTCCGGGGTTTCTACAATGAGCAGTTCTTC	CSVEVRGFYNEQFF
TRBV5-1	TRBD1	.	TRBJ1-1	TGCGCCAGCAGCTGGGGACAGGGATTCGTCGCTTTCTTT	CASSWGQGFVAFF
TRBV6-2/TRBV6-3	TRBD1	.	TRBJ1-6	TGTGCCAGCAGCCCCCGAGGGGGCAATAATTCACCCCTCCACTTT	CASSPRGGNNSPLHF
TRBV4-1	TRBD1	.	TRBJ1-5	TGCGCCAGCAGCCCGAGTCCGACAGGGAGCCAGCCCCAGCATTTT	CASSPSPTGSQPQHF
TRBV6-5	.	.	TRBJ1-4	TGTGCCAGCAACCCCGGTTTGGCGCAGGAAAAACTGTTTTTT	CASNPGLAQEKLFF
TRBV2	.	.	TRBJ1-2	TGTGCCAGCAGGAAAAGCCTTACAGGATACTATGGCTACACCTTC	CASRKSLTGYYGYTF
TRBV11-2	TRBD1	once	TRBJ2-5	TGTGCCAGCAGCTTAGACAGGGGGACCGTCCGGACCCAGTACTTC	CASSLDRGTVRTQYF
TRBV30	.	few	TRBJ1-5	TGTGCCTGGAGTGTGCCGGGACCGCCGGGGGATCAGCCCCAGCATTTT	CAWSVPGPPGDQPQHF
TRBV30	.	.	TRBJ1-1	TGTGCCTGGAGACTTAAAGGACCGAACGGTGAAGCTTTCTTT	CAWRLKGPNGEAFF
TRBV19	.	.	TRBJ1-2	TGTGCCAGTAGTCCCCAGAGCGGGGGGAAAGCGGGCTACACCTTC	CASSPQSGGKAGYTF